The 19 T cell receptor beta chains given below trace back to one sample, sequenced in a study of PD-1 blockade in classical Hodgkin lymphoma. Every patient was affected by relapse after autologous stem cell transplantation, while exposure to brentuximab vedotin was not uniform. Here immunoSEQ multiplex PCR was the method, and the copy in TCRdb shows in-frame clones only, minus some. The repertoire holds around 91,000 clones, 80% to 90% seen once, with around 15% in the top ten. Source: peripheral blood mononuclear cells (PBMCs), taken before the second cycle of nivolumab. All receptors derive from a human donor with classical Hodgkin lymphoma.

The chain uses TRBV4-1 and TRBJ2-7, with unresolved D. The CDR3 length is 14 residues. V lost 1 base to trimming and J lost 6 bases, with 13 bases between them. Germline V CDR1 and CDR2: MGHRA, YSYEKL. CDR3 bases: TGCGCCAGCAGCCAAGGGACGACGAGGTCCGAGCAGTACTTC. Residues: CASSQGTTRSEQYF.

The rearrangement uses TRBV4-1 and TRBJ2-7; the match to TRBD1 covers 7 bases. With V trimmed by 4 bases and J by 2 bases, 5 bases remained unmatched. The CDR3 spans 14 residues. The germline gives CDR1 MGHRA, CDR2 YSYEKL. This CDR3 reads CASSRGTAAYEQYF. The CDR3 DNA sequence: TGCGCCAGCAGCCGAGGGACAGCAGCCTACGAGCAGTACTTC.

CDR3 coding DNA: TGCGCCAGGTTGGGGAGCAGACAGAATGAAAAACTGTTTTTT. Encoded protein: CARLGSRQNEKLFF. The chain recombines TRBV10-1 with TRBJ1-4; maybe TRBD1 (5 bases). Between the trimmed V and J ends, which lost 9 bases and 5 bases, there was a span of 16 bases. Germline V gene sequence: CDR1 WNHNN, CDR2 SYGVQD (reference sequence). This CDR3 spans 14 amino acids.

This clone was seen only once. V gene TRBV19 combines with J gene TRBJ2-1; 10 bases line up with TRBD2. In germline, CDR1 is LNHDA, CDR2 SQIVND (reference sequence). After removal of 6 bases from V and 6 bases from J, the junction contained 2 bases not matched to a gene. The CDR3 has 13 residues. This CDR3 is CASRVAGGNEQFF. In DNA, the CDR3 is TGTGCCAGTAGAGTAGCGGGGGGCAATGAGCAGTTCTTC.

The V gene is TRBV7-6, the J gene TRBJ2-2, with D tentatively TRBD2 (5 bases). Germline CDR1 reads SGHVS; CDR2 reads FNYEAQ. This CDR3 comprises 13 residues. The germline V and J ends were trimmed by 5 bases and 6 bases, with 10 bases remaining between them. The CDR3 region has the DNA TGTGCCAGCAGCCTGAGGGCGGCCGGGGAGCTGTTTTTT. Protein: CASSLRAAGELFF.

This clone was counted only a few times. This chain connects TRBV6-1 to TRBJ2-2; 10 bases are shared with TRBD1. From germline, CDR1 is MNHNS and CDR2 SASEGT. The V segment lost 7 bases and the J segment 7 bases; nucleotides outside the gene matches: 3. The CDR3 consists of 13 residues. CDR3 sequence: CASTDRGHGELFF. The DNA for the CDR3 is TGTGCCAGCACTGACAGGGGGCACGGGGAGCTGTTTTTT.

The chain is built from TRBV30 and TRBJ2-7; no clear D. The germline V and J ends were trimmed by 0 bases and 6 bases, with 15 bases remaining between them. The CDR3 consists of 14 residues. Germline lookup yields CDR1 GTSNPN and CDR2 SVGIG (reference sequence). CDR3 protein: CAWSVLIPRGEQYF. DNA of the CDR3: TGTGCCTGGAGTGTCTTGATCCCCCGTGGCGAGCAGTACTTC.

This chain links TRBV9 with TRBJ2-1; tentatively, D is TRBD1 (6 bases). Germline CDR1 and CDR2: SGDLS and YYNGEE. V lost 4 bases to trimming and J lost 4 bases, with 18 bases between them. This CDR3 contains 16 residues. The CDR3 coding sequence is TGTGCCAGCAGCATCCGGACAGCCGGGCCTTACAATGAGCAGTTCTTC. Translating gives CASSIRTAGPYNEQFF. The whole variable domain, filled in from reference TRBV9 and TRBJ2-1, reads DSGVTQTPKHLITATGQRVTLRCSPRSGDLSVYWYQQSLDQGLQFLIQYYNGEERAKGNILERFSAQQFPDLHSELNLSSLELGDSALYFCASSIRTAGPYNEQFFGPGTRLTVL.

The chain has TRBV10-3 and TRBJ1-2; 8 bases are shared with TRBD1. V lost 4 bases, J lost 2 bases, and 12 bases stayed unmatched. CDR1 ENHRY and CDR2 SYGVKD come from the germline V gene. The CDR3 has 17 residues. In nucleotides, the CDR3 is TGTGCCATCAGTGGTCCGAGGGACAGGCCCTCCAACTATGGCTACACCTTC. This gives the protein CAISGPRDRPSNYGYTF.

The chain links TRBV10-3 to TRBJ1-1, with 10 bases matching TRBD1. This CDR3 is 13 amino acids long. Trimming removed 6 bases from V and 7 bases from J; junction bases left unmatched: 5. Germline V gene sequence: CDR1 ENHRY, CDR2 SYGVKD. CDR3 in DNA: TGTGCCATCAGGAGGGACAGGGGCAGTGAAGCTTTCTTT. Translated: CAIRRDRGSEAFF.

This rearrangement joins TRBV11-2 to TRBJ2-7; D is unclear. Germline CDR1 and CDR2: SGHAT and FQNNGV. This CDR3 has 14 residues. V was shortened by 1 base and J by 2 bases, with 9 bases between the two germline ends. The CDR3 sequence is CASSLVPPTYEQYF. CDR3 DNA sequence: TGTGCCAGCAGCTTAGTTCCCCCCACCTACGAGCAGTACTTC. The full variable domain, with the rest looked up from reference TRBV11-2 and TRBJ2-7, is EAGVAQSPRYKIIEKRQSVAFWCNPISGHATLYWYQQILGQGPKLLIQFQNNGVVDDSQLPKDRFSAERLKGVDSTLKIQPAKLEDSAVYLCASSLVPPTYEQYFGPGTRLTVT.

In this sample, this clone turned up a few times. The CDR3 loop reads CASSLGDRDQPQHF. The CDR3 region has the DNA TGTGCCAGCAGCTTGGGCGACAGGGATCAGCCCCAGCATTTT. The rearrangement uses TRBV5-6 and TRBJ1-5; 7 bases line up with TRBD1. V shed 0 bases and J 5 bases; nucleotides not matched to a gene: 2. This CDR3 spans 14 amino acids. The germline V gene encodes CDR1 SGHDT and CDR2 YYEEEE.

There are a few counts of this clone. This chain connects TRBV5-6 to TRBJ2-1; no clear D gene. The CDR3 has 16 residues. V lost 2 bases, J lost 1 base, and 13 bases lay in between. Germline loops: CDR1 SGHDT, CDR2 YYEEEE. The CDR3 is CASSFKVTLSYNEQFF. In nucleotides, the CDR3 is TGTGCCAGCAGCTTTAAAGTGACTTTGTCCTACAATGAGCAGTTCTTC. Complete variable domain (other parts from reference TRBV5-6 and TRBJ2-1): DAGVTQSPTHLIKTRGQQVTLRCSPKSGHDTVSWYQQALGQGPQFIFQYYEEEERQRGNFPDRFSGHQFPNYSSELNVNALLLGDSALYLCASSFKVTLSYNEQFFGPGTRLTVL.

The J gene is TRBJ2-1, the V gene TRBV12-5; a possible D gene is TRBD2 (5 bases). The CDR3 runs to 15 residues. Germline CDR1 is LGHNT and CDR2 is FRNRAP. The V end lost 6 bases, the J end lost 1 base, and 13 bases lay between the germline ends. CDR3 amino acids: CASGRGIRSYNEQFF. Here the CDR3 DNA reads TGTGCTAGTGGACGAGGGATACGATCCTACAATGAGCAGTTCTTC.

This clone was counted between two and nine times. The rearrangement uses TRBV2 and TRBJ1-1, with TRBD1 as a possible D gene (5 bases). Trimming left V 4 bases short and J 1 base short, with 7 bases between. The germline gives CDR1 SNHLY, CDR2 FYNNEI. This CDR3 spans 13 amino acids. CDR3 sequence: CASSVGANTEAFF. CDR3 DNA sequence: TGTGCCAGCAGTGTAGGGGCGAACACTGAAGCTTTCTTT.

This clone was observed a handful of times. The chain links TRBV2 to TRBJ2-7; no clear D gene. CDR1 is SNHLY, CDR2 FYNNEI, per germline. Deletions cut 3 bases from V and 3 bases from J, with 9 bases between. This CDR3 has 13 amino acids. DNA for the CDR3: TGTGCCAGCAGTGATGTTGGCGGCTACGAGCAGTACTTC. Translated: CASSDVGGYEQYF.

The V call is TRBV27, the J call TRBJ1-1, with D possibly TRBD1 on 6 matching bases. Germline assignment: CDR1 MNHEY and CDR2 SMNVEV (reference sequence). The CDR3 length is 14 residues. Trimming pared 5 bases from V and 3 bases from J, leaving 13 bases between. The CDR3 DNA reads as TGTGCCAGCAGTACAACAGGGCCCTACACTGAAGCTTTCTTT. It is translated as CASSTTGPYTEAFF.

The CDR3 sequence: CASSFDQETQYF. CDR3 sequence (DNA): TGTGCCAGCAGCTTTGATCAAGAGACCCAGTACTTC. The chain uses TRBV7-9 and TRBJ2-5; D not resolved. Germline values: CDR1 SEHNR, CDR2 FQNEAQ (reference sequence). The CDR3 spans 12 residues. Trimming stripped 3 bases from V and 2 bases from J, with 4 bases between. Variable domain in full (rest from reference TRBV7-9 and TRBJ2-5): DTGVSQNPRHKITKRGQNVTFRCDPISEHNRLYWYRQTLGQGPEFLTYFQNEAQLEKSRLLSDRFSAERPKGSFSTLEIQRTEQGDSAMYLCASSFDQETQYFGPGTRLLVL.

The CDR3 spells CASSLHGQNYEQYF. The CDR3 DNA sequence: TGTGCCAGCAGCTTACATGGACAGAACTACGAGCAGTACTTC. The J gene is TRBJ2-7, the V gene TRBV7-2; perhaps TRBD1 as D (6 bases). The CDR3 sequence is 14 residues long. Germline CDR1 is SGHTA and CDR2 is FQGNSA. Trimming stripped 2 bases from V and 3 bases from J, with 11 bases between. Combining the CDR3 with reference TRBV7-2 and TRBJ2-7 gives the whole variable domain GAGVSQSPSNKVTEKGKDVELRCDPISGHTALYWYRQSLGQGLEFLIYFQGNSAPDKSGLPSDRFSAERTGGSVSTLTIQRTQQEDSAVYLCASSLHGQNYEQYFGPGTRLTVT.